This TCR beta chain comes out of a study of control samples from healthy donors and cancer patients. This clone was recorded once. Libraries were prepared by immunoSEQ multiplex PCR; TCRdb keeps only in-frame clonotypes and omits some of them. The table shows around 94,000 clones, with around 92% occurring only once. The CDR3 length is 14 residues. Losses at the gene ends were 6 bases for V and 10 bases for J; bases not matched to a gene: 14. Per germline, CDR1 MDHEN and CDR2 SYDVKM. Sequenced: blood. This TCR came from a woman under 30 in good health. The chain uses TRBV28 and TRBJ1-2; TRBD1 agrees at 7 bases. CDR3 nucleotides: TGTGCCAGCAGCCAAAGACAGGGTGTTTCTGCCTACACCTTC. As protein: CASSQRQGVSAYTF.